A selection of T cell receptor beta chains follows, all from one sample in a study of shared clonotypes between healthy human individuals. This table comes from immunoSEQ multiplex PCR, and its TCRdb copy is limited to in-frame clones, with some not included. Here the sample spans about 2.4 million clones, approximately 93% being singletons. Input material: naive CD4+ T cells from PBMCs. Source of these receptors: a man aged 18-30 years in good health. Some clones in this sample may be carry-over from other donors' samples. CDR3s include the opening cysteine and the closing phenylalanine or tryptophan. The D gene is left open where the match is weak. Some rows have no size entry. The others give once, few or many, or a class for an expanded clone.

>TRBV28|NA|NA|TRBJ2-2
TGTGCCAGCAACAACCCCCGGGGTTCCACCGGGGAGCTGTTTTTT
CASNNPRGSTGELFF
>TRBV4-3|NA|NA|TRBJ2-1
TGCGCCAGCAGCCATGGGAGACCGGGACTTTACAATGAGCAGTTCTTC
CASSHGRPGLYNEQFF
>TRBV7-2|NA|NA|TRBJ1-1
TGTGCCAGCAGCCTAACCGGGACCGAGAACACTGAAGCTTTCTTT
CASSLTGTENTEAFF
>TRBV28|TRBD1|NA|TRBJ1-2
TGTGCCAGCAGTTTTCCGGCAGGGGGCAATGGCTACACCTTC
CASSFPAGGNGYTF
>TRBV4-1|NA|NA|TRBJ2-6
TGCGCCAGCAGCGAAGGGGACACCCGGGGCCTCGGGGCCAACGTCCTGACTTTC
CASSEGDTRGLGANVLTF
>TRBV11-2|NA|NA|TRBJ2-7
TGTGCCAGCAGCTTAGCCCATGGACAAAGCTCCTACGAGCAGTACTTC
CASSLAHGQSSYEQYF
>TRBV29-1|TRBD2|NA|TRBJ2-7
TGCAGCGTTACTAAGACTAGCAACTCCTACGAGCAGTACTTC
CSVTKTSNSYEQYF
>TRBV15|NA|once|TRBJ1-1
TGTGCCACCAGCCAGAACTACATGGGAGACACTGAAGCTTTCTTT
CATSQNYMGDTEAFF
>TRBV19|TRBD2|NA|TRBJ2-5
TGTGCCAGTAGTATGGGGCCAGCGGGAGGCGGAGGAGAGACCCAGTACTTC
CASSMGPAGGGGETQYF
>TRBV18|NA|NA|TRBJ2-7
TGTGCCAGCTCACCACGCGACGAGCAGTACTTC
CASSPRDEQYF
>TRBV6-6|NA|NA|TRBJ2-2
TGTGCCAGCACTTATCAGGGCGACGGGGAGCTGTTTTTT
CASTYQGDGELFF
>TRBV7-8|NA|NA|TRBJ2-5
TGTGCCAGCAGCTCCCGTTTGGAGACCCAGTACTTC
CASSSRLETQYF
>TRBV2|NA|few|TRBJ1-5
TGTGCCAGCAGTGAGAGGCAGCCCCAGCATTTT
CASSERQPQHF
>TRBV5-1|TRBD1|NA|TRBJ1-2
TGCGCCAGCAGCCCGGGGACAGGGTATGGCTACACCTTC
CASSPGTGYGYTF
>TRBV15|NA|NA|TRBJ1-5
TGTGCCACCAGCAGAGATAAGGGGTCCAATCAGCCCCAGCATTTT
CATSRDKGSNQPQHF
>TRBV15|NA|once|TRBJ2-7
TGTGCCACCAGCAGAGATGGAGGGGTCGCCTACGAGCAGTACTTC
CATSRDGGVAYEQYF
>TRBV5-1|TRBD1|NA|TRBJ2-3
TGCGCCAGCAGCTTGAGGGACAGGGGATCGATCACAGATACGCAGTATTTT
CASSLRDRGSITDTQYF
>TRBV7-3|NA|NA|TRBJ2-1
TGTGCCAGCAGCTTAGGGGGGCCGAGGAATGAGCAGTTCTTC
CASSLGGPRNEQFF
>TRBV6-5|TRBD1|NA|TRBJ2-7
TGTGCCAGCAGTTACTCGAGAGGGACAGAGTACGAGCAGTACTTC
CASSYSRGTEYEQYF
>TRBV28|NA|NA|TRBJ2-7
TGTGCCAGCAGCTCCCCCATCTGGGCGGAGCAGTACTTC
CASSSPIWAEQYF
>TRBV5-1|TRBD1|NA|TRBJ2-1
TGCGCCAGCACTTGGTCCGGACAGGGAGGAGGGAGTGAGCAGTTCTTC
CASTWSGQGGGSEQFF
>TRBV5-1|TRBD2|NA|TRBJ2-7
TGCGCCAGCAGCGCCGGGACTAGTTACGAGCAGTACTTC
CASSAGTSYEQYF